This T cell receptor (beta chain) appears in the sequencing data of a study of blood T cell repertoires in COVID-19. Study-wide background: Samples taken during acute and convalescent COVID-19 were collected in the United States, Italy and Spain. PBMCs, B-cell-depleted T cells, or T cells provided the cDNA or gDNA that made up the material.

In the authors' methods: Counts of nucleated cells, estimated from reference gene primer amplification, were obtained. Repertoires were generated with immunoSEQ multiplex PCR, while TCRdb's copy carries only in-frame clones and drops some. The DNA was the basis for D and trimming; V, J and clone size are from that table. The sample has about 77,000 clones, 90% seen once. Sequencing input: peripheral blood. The sequence was obtained from an elderly woman with active or convalescent COVID-19.

CDR3 DNA: TGTGCCAGCTCACCACAGGGGGTTAACACTGAAGCTTTCTTT. As protein: CASSPQGVNTEAFF. The genes are TRBV18 and TRBJ1-1, with a weak D call TRBD1 (6 bases). CDR1 and CDR2 (germline): KGHSH, LQKENI. V lost 1 base, J lost 2 bases, and 8 bases lay in between. CDR3 length equals 14 residues.